The sequence of this TCR beta chain was determined in a study of CD8 T cells in ankylosing spondylitis. General study findings and limits: It appeared that ankylosing spondylitis blood was characterized by a TCR beta motif of several highly homologous variants. Some motif variants had been reported before (in reactive arthritis synovial fluid and blood). There was reportedly significant enrichment of clones that were disease-linked in matched ankylosing spondylitis synovial fluid.

The table lists this clonotype with many counts. Its antigen remains unknown. The V and J ends lost 6 bases and 0 bases respectively, with 6 bases between them. The CDR3 is 13 residues long. Germline-derived CDR1 and CDR2 are SGDLS and YYNGEE. Quantitative 5'-RACE with molecular barcodes was used to make the TCR beta libraries. TCRdb re-derived calls from the 5' RACE reads in MiXCR, one entry per CDR3 protein. In the table there are 20,000 to 30,000 distinct CDR3 sequences, under 3% of which are singletons. V usage is TRBV9 and J usage is TRBJ2-2, with D unclear. Sequencing was carried out using blood, either unsorted or a sorted T cell fraction (not recorded which). The origin of this receptor is a female donor with ankylosing spondylitis or in good health (not recorded which). As DNA, the CDR3 is TGTGCCAGCACTCGGGCGAACACCGGGGAGCTGTTTTTT. It yields the protein CASTRANTGELFF.